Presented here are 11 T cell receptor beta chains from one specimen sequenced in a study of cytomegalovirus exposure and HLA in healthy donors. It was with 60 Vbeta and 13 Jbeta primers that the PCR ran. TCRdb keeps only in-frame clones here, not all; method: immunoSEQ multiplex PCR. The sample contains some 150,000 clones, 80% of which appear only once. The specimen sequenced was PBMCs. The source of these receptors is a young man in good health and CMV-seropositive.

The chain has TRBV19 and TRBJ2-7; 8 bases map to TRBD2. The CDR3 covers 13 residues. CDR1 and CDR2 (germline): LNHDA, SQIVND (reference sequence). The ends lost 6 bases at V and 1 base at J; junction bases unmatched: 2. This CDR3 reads CASRSGGSYEQYF. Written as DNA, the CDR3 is TGTGCCAGTAGGTCGGGAGGGTCCTACGAGCAGTACTTC.

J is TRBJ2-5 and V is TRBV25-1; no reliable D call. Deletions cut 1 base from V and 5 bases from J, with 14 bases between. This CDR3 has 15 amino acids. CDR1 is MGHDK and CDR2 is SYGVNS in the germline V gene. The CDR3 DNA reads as TGTGCCAGCAGTGAATCCGACTTGCTCCGGGAGACCCAGTACTTC. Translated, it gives CASSESDLLRETQYF. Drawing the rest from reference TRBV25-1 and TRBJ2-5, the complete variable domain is EADIYQTPRYLVIGTGKKITLECSQTMGHDKMYWYQQDPGMELHLIHYSYGVNSTEKGDLSSESTVSRIRTEHFPLTLESARPSHTSQYLCASSESDLLRETQYFGPGTRLLVL.

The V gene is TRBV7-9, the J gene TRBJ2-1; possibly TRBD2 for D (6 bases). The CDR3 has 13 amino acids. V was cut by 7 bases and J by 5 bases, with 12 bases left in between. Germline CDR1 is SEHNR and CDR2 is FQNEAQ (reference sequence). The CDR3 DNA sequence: TGTGCCAGCACTATGGCGGGACACAATGAGCAGTTCTTC. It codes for CASTMAGHNEQFF.

CDR3 in DNA: TGTGCCAGCAGTTACGGGGAGGCGGGGGACACTGAAGCTTTCTTT. It yields the protein CASSYGEAGDTEAFF. V is TRBV6-6 and J is TRBJ1-1, with D possibly TRBD1 on 5 matching bases. CDR3 length: 15 amino acids. Per the germline V gene, CDR1 is MNHNY and CDR2 is SVGAGI (reference sequence). The V and J ends lost 2 bases and 3 bases respectively, with 13 bases between them.

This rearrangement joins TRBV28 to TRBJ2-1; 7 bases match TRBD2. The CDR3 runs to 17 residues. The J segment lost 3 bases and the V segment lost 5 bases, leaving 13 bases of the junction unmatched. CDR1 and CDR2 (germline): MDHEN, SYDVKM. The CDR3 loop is CASSTSSGTEYYNEQFF. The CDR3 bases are TGTGCCAGCAGTACCTCCAGCGGGACCGAATACTACAATGAGCAGTTCTTC. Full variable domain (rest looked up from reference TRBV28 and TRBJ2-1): DVKVTQSSRYLVKRTGEKVFLECVQDMDHENMFWYRQDPGLGLRLIYFSYDVKMKEKGDIPEGYSVSREKKERFSLILESASTNQTSMYLCASSTSSGTEYYNEQFFGPGTRLTVL.

In DNA form, the CDR3 reads TGTGCCAGCACCCCGCTGAGCGGGAGCTCCTACGAGCAGTACTTC. This gives the protein CASTPLSGSSYEQYF. The chain has TRBV28 and TRBJ2-7, with 8 bases lining up with TRBD2. Germline V CDR1 and CDR2: MDHEN, SYDVKM. The CDR3 is 15 residues long. V lost 7 bases and J lost 0; bases outside the gene matches: 8.

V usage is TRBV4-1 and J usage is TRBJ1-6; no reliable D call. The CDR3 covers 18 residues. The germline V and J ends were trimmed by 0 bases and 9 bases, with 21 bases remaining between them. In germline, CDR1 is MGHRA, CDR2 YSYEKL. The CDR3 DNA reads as TGCGCCAGCAGCCAAGAATCGCGCGGGTTCAGTCGCTCTTCACCCCTCCACTTT. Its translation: CASSQESRGFSRSSPLHF.

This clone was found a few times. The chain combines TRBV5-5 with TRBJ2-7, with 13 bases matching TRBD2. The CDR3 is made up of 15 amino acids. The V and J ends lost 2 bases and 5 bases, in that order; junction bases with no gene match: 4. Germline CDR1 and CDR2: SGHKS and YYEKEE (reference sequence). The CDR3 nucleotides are TGTGCCAGCAGCTTCCGACTAGCGGGAGGAAACGAGCAGTACTTC. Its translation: CASSFRLAGGNEQYF. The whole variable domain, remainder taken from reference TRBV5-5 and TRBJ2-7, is DAGVTQSPTHLIKTRGQQVTLRCSPISGHKSVSWYQQVLGQGPQFIFQYYEKEERGRGNFPDRFSARQFPNYSSELNVNALLLGDSALYLCASSFRLAGGNEQYFGPGTRLTVT.

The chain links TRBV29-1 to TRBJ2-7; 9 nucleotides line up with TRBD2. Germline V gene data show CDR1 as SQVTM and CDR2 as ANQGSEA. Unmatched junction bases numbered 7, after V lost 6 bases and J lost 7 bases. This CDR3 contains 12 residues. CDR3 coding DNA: TGCAGCGTCGCCTGGCGGGGGGGGGAGCAGTACTTC. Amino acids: CSVAWRGGEQYF.

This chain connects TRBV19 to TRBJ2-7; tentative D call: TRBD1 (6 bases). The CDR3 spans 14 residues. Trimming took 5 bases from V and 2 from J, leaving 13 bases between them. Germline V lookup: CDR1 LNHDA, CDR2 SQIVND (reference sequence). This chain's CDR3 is CASSPGTSAYEQYF. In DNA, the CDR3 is TGTGCCAGTAGTCCCGGGACAAGCGCCTACGAGCAGTACTTC.

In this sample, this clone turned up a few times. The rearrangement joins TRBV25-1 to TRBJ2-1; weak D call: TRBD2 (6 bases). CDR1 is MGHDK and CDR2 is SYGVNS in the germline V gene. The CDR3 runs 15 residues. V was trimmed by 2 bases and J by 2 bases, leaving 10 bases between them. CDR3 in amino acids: CASSEPGVAYNEQFF. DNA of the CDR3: TGTGCCAGCAGTGAACCGGGAGTGGCCTACAATGAGCAGTTCTTC.